This TCR beta chain was profiled in a study of cytomegalovirus exposure and HLA in healthy donors (dated by TCRdb to 2016 to 2017). Turning to the overall study: In an earlier analysis of 450 to 750 of the donors, 250 to 350 Gb of sequence data and 90 million to 130 million unique TCR beta sequences from approximately 180 million T cells were reported. The study combined high-throughput TCR immunosequencing, statistical association of individual TCRs with disease status, and machine learning to predict cytomegalovirus infection status. An early release that covered about 600 HLA-typed donors contained approximately 320 gigabases of sequencing data and about 84 million unique TCR sequences. On average, around 240,000 unique TCR beta nucleotide sequences were sequenced per donor among about 400 genotyped donors of the cohort, with roughly 18% of those sequences being non-productive. To study patterns of TCR occurrence, a later analysis re-analyzed previously published TCR beta repertoires from 550 to 800 donors and added high-resolution HLA genotyping. Of the roughly 400 genotyped donors, around 81% fell in the genetic ancestry cluster associated with self-reported Caucasian donors. Genome-wide SNP genotypes for about 55% of the roughly 670 donors were used in a later genetic analysis, which treated that subset as a discovery cohort. The T cell repertoires of several hundred subjects were profiled by immunosequencing and related to cytomegalovirus serostatus. In an earlier analysis of over 550 of the donors, high-throughput TCR beta sequencing was used to judge whether each TCR beta V gene segment behaved as functional or pseudogenic. A handful of DR-DQ haplotypes were treated as single units for association and clustering because of strong linkage in the cohort. The study aimed to test whether signatures of past pathogen exposure could be identified by cataloging public T cell receptors. Donor age, sex, ethnicity and CMV serostatus were compiled alongside the repertoire data. Rather than using new phenotypic data, the later analysis identified candidate immune exposures from TCR beta sequences and from how often those sequences occurred across donors. In addition to the first cohort of 666 subjects, a separate validation cohort of 120 different subjects was used. Every repertoire in the discovery cohort had been generated on one and the same sequencing platform. HLA typing included class I and class II loci at four-digit resolution. The number of donors typed differed by locus, with about 629-630 for A, B, C, DRB1 and DQB1, roughly 520 for DQA1, 600 to 610 for DPA1, and some 470 for DPB1. What the work shows at the level of the full study, not this receptor alone: A further reported finding was that TCR beta sequences accurately predicted the HLA-A and HLA-B alleles for most subjects in the first cohort. Some IMGT-functional V segments, including TRBV6-2 and TRBV6-3, could not be told apart with the 87-base-pair reads, so those segments were excluded. The earlier analysis of 587 of the donors excluded roughly 17 rarely observed V segments, including chromosome 9 orphons, because counts were too low. In a later analysis, several top co-occurrence clusters were reported to appear linked to parvovirus B19, influenza, CMV and Epstein-Barr virus. A cluster of highly shared sequence variants was judged likely to be a technical artifact of the sequencing pipeline. The classifier was reported to diagnose cytomegalovirus status with high specificity and sensitivity in both the original cohort and the validation cohort. CMV serostatus was the only immune exposure information available for the cohort. According to a later analysis, TCR association rates differed among HLA loci, with DRB1 alleles showing the most associated TCRs and HLA-C alleles showing the fewest. The cohort was sequenced for TCR beta chains only, and without alpha or paired-chain data the features that could be detected were limited. When HLA alleles, especially DR and DQ, strongly co-occurred, TCR associations were difficult to assign to individual alleles. In a later genetic analysis, fewer N-insertions in productive TCRs were reported among donors in an Asian-associated ancestry cluster than the roughly 710-donor mean. Linkage disequilibrium might explain the correlated functional status among segregating V segments, but an unknown experimental factor could not be ruled out. Broadly in line with IMGT annotations, most TCR beta V segments showed up in productive rearrangements about 87% or about 30% of the time in an earlier analysis of approximately 600 of the donors. Sequencing depth was assumed to be roughly uniform across donors in the presence/absence analyses, though that assumption may not hold. In a later analysis, most CMV-associated TCR beta chains were found to appear HLA-restricted, with HLA associations seemingly driven largely by CMV exposure. The authors suggested that the approach could potentially be extended to other disease states and immunological phenotypes. Across donors, most TCR sequences were observed very rarely, whereas some public TCRs were present in many individuals. In a later analysis, some 18,000 TCR beta sequences were associated with specific HLA alleles at a false discovery rate of 0.05. In vitro tests confirmed that a few of the cytomegalovirus-associated TCR beta chains recognize cytomegalovirus antigens. In the study, approximately 150 TCR beta chains were listed as associated with cytomegalovirus. HLA typing was unavailable for some donors at each locus, so association tests used only the typed subset. In a later analysis, HLA-associated TCR beta chains were found to be more clonally expanded and to have lower generation probabilities than equally common non-associated chains. An association between a missense DCLRE1C variant and V-gene and J-gene trimming of TCR beta chains was found in a later genetic analysis and replicated in an independent cohort.

There are a few counts of this clone. Its target antigen remains unknown. Base qualities were left out, and no much larger clone turns up one base away. Library method: the immunoSEQ multiplex PCR assay. For the multiplex PCR, a mixture combining 60 forward primers for TCR Vbeta segments and 13 reverse primers for TCR Jbeta segments was used. A multiplex PCR assay on genomic DNA amplified the CDR3 region of rearranged TCR beta genes. The Illumina HiSeq System was used to sequence the amplified TCR beta libraries as 87-base-pair reads. As for how the authors treated the data: In a later analysis, roughly 80 million unique TCR beta chains were counted across the approximately 640 repertoires, and roughly 11 million of these chains were shared by at least two donors. Raw reads were error-corrected and collapsed into unique sequences with a nearest-neighbor algorithm that merged closely related sequences to remove PCR and sequencing errors. To assign V, D and J gene segments, CDR3 sequences were aligned to IMGT reference sequences. For a sequence to be retained, at least a six-nucleotide match to both a V gene segment and a J gene segment was required. A rearrangement counted as productive if the CDR3 had no stop codons and remained in frame with V and J, and every other rearrangement counted as non-productive. Following IMGT convention, CDR3 was defined as the stretch from the second conserved V-encoded cysteine up to the conserved J-encoded phenylalanine. The earlier analysis of approximately 590 of the donors excluded any sequence lacking an unambiguous match to a single V gene segment. An earlier analysis of 587 of the donors classified V segments as functional when productive rearrangements were above 56.7% and as segregating when the standard deviation between donors was above 5%. To diagnose cytomegalovirus status from the catalog of TCR beta chain sequences, a statistical classification framework was built. In a later analysis, V and J genes were assigned by comparing TCR nucleotide sequences against IMGT/GENE-DB human TR gene sequences. In a later analysis, CDR3 sequences and most-parsimonious VDJ recombination scenarios were assigned using the TCRdist pipeline. In a later analysis, each TCR beta chain was defined by its CDR3 amino acid sequence together with its V-gene family, and reads without a unique V-gene family were excluded. A later analysis removed several hundred highly shared, low-generation-probability nucleotide sequences to deal with suspected cross-contamination and a sequencing artifact. In a later analysis, a clonal expansion index was calculated for each public chain from normalized within-repertoire ranks of inferred template counts. A later analysis computed generation probabilities with a VDJ recombination model fitted to out-of-frame rearrangements, and checked the results against IGoR. A later analysis scored TCR-TCR, TCR-HLA and TCR-CMV co-occurrence with hypergeometric tests, applying a repertoire-size bias correction to TCR pairs. In a later analysis, false discovery rates were estimated by permuting HLA or CMV assignments 20 times. A later analysis grouped co-occurring TCRs with DBSCAN, adding TCRdist sequence similarity when clustering within HLA-allele-positive subsets. Repertoires with fewer than 30,000 or more than 120,000 public chains were left out of co-occurrence clustering, as were about 5 repertoires with anomalous nucleotide sharing. The table was pulled from immuneACCESS by TCRdb, which kept in-frame rearrangements only. Such tables lose some clones; where checked, under half of the loss comes from unresolved V genes, and the rest has no known cause. That table gives V, J and clone size, and the DNA gave D and trimming. Recorded for this sample are about 130,000 clones; around 75% of them occurred a single time. The ten largest account for roughly 3% of the sample.

V is pared back by 4 bases and J by 4 bases, with 12 bases lying between the germline termini. There are 14 amino acids in the CDR3, from cysteine to phenylalanine inclusive. Just the 42-base CDR3 DNA is kept, in frame starting at base 1. Taken from the germline V gene, the CDR1 and CDR2 loops are SGHVS and FQNEAQ. The cohort was made up of under 800 healthy bone marrow donors. At the time of sampling, all cohort members were nominally healthy, though unrecorded immune exposures were likely present. The donor tested CMV seronegative and was one of the 352 seronegative cohort members. Every donor gave a peripheral blood sample, and the peripheral blood mononuclear cells from that sample were used for TCR beta sequencing. The Qiagen DNeasy Blood Extraction Kit was used to extract genomic DNA from the blood cell samples.

This receptor was taken from a man aged 25-45 years in good health and CMV-seronegative. The chain is encoded by TRBV7-8 joined to TRBJ2-3, and possibly TRBD2, on 6 matching bases. The specimen was PBMCs. The nucleotides are TGTGCCAGCAGCTCGACTAGTAGGGCAGATACGCAGTATTTT. Translated, this gives CASSSTSRADTQYF.